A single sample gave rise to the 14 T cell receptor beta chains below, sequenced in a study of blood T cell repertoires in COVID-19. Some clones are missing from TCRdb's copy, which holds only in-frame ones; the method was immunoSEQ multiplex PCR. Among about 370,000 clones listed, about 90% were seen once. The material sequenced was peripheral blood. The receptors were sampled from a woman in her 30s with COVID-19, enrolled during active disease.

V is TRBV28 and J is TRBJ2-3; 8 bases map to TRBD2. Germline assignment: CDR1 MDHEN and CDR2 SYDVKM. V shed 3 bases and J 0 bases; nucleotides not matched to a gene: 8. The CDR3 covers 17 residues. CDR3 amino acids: CASSLSASGSSTDTQYF. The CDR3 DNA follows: TGTGCCAGCAGTTTGTCCGCTAGCGGGTCTAGCACAGATACGCAGTATTTT.

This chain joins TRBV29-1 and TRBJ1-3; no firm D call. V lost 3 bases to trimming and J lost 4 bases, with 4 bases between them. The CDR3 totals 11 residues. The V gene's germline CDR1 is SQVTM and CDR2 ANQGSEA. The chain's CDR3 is CSVEEGNTIYF. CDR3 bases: TGCAGCGTTGAGGAGGGAAACACCATATATTTT.

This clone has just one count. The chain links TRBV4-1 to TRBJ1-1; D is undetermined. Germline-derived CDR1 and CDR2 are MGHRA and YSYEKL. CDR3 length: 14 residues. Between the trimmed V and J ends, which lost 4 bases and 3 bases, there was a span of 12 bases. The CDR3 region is CASSPGSLDTEAFF. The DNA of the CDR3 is TGCGCCAGCAGCCCCGGGTCTCTCGACACTGAAGCTTTCTTT.

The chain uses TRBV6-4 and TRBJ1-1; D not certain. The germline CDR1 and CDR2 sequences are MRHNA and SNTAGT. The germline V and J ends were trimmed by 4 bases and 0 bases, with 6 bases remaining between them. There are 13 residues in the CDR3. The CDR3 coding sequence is TGTGCCAGCAGTGCTGGAGTGAACACTGAAGCTTTCTTT. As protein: CASSAGVNTEAFF.

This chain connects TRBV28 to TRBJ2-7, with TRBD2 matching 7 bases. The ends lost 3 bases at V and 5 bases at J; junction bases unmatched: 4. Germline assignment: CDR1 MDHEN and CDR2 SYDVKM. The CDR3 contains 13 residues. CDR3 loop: CASSFAGEDEQYV. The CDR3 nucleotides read TGTGCCAGCAGTTTTGCGGGGGAAGACGAGCAGTACGTC.

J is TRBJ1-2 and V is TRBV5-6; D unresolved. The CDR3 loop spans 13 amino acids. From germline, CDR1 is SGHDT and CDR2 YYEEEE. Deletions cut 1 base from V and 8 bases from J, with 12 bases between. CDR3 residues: CASSLLLSGGYTF. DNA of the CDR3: TGTGCCAGCAGCTTGTTATTGTCCGGGGGCTACACCTTC. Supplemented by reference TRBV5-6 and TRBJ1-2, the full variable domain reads DAGVTQSPTHLIKTRGQQVTLRCSPKSGHDTVSWYQQALGQGPQFIFQYYEEEERQRGNFPDRFSGHQFPNYSSELNVNALLLGDSALYLCASSLLLSGGYTFGSGTRLTVV.

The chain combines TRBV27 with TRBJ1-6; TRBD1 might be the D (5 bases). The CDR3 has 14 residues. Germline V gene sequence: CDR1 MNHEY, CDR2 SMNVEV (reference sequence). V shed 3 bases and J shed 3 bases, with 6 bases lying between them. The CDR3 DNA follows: TGTGCCAGCAGTTTTGACAGCTATAATTCACCCCTCCACTTT. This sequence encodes CASSFDSYNSPLHF.

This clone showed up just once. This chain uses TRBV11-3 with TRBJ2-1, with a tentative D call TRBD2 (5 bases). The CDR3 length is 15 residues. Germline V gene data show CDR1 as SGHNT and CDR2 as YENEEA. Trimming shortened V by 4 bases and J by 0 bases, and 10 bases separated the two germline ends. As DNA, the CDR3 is TGTGCCAGCAGCTCGCGGGTGAGCTCCTACAATGAGCAGTTCTTC. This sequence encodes CASSSRVSSYNEQFF.

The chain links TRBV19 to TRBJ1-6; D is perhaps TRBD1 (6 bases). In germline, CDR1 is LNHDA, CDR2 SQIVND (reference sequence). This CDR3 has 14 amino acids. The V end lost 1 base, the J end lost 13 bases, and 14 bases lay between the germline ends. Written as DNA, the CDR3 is TGTGCCAGTAGTATAGCTCAGGGGAAGGGTCCCCTCCACTTT. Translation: CASSIAQGKGPLHF.

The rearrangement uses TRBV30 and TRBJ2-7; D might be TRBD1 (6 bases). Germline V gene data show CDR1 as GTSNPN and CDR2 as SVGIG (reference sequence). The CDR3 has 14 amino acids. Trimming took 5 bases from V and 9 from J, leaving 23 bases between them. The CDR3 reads CAWGFWGLDQAQYV. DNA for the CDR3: TGTGCCTGGGGTTTTTGGGGGCTCGACCAAGCGCAGTACGTC.

The CDR3 loop is CASSRKPDGLLTQHF. The CDR3 bases are TGTGCCAGTAGCCGGAAGCCTGACGGACTATTGACCCAGCATTTT. The V call is TRBV19, the J call TRBJ1-5; the D is unclear. Trimming pared 6 bases from V and 11 bases from J, leaving 23 bases between. CDR1 and CDR2 from the germline V gene are LNHDA and SQIVND (reference sequence). The CDR3 loop spans 15 amino acids.

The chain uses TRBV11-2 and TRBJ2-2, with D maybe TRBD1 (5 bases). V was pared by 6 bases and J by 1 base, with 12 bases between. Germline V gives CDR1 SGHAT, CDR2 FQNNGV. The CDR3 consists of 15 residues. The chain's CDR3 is CASRYNTGNTGELFF. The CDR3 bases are TGTGCCAGCAGATACAATACAGGGAACACCGGGGAGCTGTTTTTT.

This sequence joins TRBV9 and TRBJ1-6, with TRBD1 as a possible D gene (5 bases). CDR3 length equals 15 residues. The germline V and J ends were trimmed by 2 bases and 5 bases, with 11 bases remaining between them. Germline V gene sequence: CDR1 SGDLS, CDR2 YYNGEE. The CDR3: CASSVDSQDNSPLHF. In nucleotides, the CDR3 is TGTGCCAGCAGCGTCGACAGTCAGGATAATTCACCCCTCCACTTT.

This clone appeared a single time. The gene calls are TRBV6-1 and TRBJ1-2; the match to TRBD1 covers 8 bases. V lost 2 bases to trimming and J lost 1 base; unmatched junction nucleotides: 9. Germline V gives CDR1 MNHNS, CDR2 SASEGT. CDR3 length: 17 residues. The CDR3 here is CASSETARTGNNYGYTF. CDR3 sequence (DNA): TGTGCCAGCAGTGAAACCGCCAGGACAGGGAATAACTATGGCTACACCTTC.